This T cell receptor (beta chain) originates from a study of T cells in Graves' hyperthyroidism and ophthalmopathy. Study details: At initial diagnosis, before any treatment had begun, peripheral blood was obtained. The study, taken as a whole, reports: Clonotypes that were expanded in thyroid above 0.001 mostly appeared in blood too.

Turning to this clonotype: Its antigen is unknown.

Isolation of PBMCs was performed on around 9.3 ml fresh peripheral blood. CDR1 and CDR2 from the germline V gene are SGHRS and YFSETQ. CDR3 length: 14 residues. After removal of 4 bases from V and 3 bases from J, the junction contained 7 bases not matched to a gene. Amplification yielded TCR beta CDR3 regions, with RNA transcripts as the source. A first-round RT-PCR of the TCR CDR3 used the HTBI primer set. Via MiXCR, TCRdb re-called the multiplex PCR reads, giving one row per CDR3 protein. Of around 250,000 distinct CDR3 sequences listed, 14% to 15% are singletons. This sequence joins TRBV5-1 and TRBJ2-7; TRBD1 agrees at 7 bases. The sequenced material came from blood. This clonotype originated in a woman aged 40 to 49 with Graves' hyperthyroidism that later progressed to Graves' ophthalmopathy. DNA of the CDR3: TGCGCCAGCAGCCTCACGACAGGGCTCTACGAGCAGTACTTC. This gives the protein CASSLTTGLYEQYF.